This TCR beta chain was captured in a study of blood T cell repertoires in COVID-19. Study-wide background: The cDNA or gDNA used as material had been derived from T cells, B-cell-depleted T cells, or PBMCs.

Seattle researchers signed up patients amid active infection and tracked them longitudinally. The V segment lost 4 bases and the J segment 6 bases; nucleotides outside the gene matches: 6. From germline, CDR1 is LGHNA and CDR2 YSLEER. CDR3 length: 13 residues. Original processing methods: For nucleated cells, counts were estimated from reference gene primer amplification. Some clones are missing from TCRdb's copy, which holds only in-frame ones; the method was immunoSEQ multiplex PCR. Clonal size and the V and J genes are those of that table, whereas D and trimming came from the DNA. The sample consists of about 170,000 clones, 86% of them appearing once. This clone was seen a few times.

This rearrangement joins TRBV4-3 to TRBJ2-7, with 7 bases aligning to TRBD2. The sequenced sample was peripheral blood. The receptor's source is a woman in her fifties or sixties with COVID-19, enrolled during active disease. The CDR3 DNA reads as TGCGCCAGCAGCCGAACGACTAGCATCGAGCAGTACTTC. Protein sequence: CASSRTTSIEQYF.